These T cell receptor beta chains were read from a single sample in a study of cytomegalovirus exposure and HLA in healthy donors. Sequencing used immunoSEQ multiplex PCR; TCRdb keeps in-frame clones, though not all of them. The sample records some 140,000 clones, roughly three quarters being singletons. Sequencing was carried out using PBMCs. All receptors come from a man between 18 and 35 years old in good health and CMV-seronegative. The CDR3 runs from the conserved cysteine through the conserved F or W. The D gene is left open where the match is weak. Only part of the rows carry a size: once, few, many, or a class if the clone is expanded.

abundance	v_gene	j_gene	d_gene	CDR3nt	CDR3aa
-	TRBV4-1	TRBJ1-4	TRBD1	TGCGCCAGCAGCCAAGATCAGTCCGCGGGACAGGCCCATTTT	CASSQDQSAGQAHF
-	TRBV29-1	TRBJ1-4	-	TGCAGCGTTTCGGCAACTAATGAAAAACTGTTTTTT	CSVSATNEKLFF
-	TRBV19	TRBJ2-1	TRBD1	TGTGCCAGTAGTATAGCCAGGGGGCAGGGTGAGCAGTTCTTC	CASSIARGQGEQFF
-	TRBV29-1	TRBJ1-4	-	TGCAGCGTTGAGGGTGACCGCGGAGAAAAACTGTTTTTT	CSVEGDRGEKLFF
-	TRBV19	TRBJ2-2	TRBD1	TGTGCCAGTAGGAGACAGGGGAACACCGGGGAGCTGTTTTTT	CASRRQGNTGELFF
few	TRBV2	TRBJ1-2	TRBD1	TGTGCCAGCAGTGTCGGACAGGGAGGAGACTATGGCTACACCTTC	CASSVGQGGDYGYTF
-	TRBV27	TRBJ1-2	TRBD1	TGTGCCAGCAGTTCCACCTGGACAGGGGGCTGGGAGGGCTACACCTTC	CASSSTWTGGWEGYTF
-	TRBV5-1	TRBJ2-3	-	TGCGCCAGCAGCTTGGACAGATTCACAGATACGCAGTATTTT	CASSLDRFTDTQYF
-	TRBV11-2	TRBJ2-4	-	TGTGCCAGCAGTCCCGCCCCGGTCCGAGCCAAAAACATTCAGTACTTC	CASSPAPVRAKNIQYF
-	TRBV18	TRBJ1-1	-	TGTGCCAGCTCACCAGAGAGGACTGAAGCTTTCTTT	CASSPERTEAFF
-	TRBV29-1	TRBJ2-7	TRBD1	TGCAGCGTTGCAGGGACAGGGATTCCCTACGAGCAGTACTTC	CSVAGTGIPYEQYF
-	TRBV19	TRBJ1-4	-	TGTGCCAGTAGTATCGGGGGAACTACTAATGAAAAACTGTTTTTT	CASSIGGTTNEKLFF
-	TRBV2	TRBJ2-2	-	TGTGCCAGCAACAATGGACATTTGAACACCGGGGAGCTGTTTTTT	CASNNGHLNTGELFF
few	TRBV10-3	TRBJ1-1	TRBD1	TGTGCCATCAAGGGACAGTCGAACACTGAAGCTTTCTTT	CAIKGQSNTEAFF
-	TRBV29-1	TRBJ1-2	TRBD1	TGCAGCGTTGAACAGACAGGGATAGGAGGCTACACCTTC	CSVEQTGIGGYTF
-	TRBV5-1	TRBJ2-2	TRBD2	TGCGCCAGCAGCCTGGGACTAGCGGGGGTCCTGAACACCGGGGAGCTGTTTTTT	CASSLGLAGVLNTGELFF
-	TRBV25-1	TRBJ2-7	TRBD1	TGTGCCACCCAACCTGAGACAGGGACCTACGAGCAGTACTTC	CATQPETGTYEQYF
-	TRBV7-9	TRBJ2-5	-	TGTGCCAGCAGCTTAGACGGTGGAGCGGAGACCCAGTACTTC	CASSLDGGAETQYF
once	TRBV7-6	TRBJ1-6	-	TGTGCCAGCAGCACCCGGACAGACACCAATTCACCCCTCCACTTT	CASSTRTDTNSPLHF
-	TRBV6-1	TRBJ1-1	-	TGTGCCAGCAGTGTAAAACCGGTGAACACTGAAGCTTTCTTT	CASSVKPVNTEAFF
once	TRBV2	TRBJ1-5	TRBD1	TGTGCCAGCGTAGAGGGACAGGGGGGCAATCAGCCCCAGCATTTT	CASVEGQGGNQPQHF
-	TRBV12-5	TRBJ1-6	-	TGTGCTAGTGGTTCCCCCGGGGAGGGAATTGAGGTCTATAATTCACCCCTCCACTTT	CASGSPGEGIEVYNSPLHF
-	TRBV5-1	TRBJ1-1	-	TGCGCCAGCAGCATGACAGGGAACACTGAAGCTTTCTTT	CASSMTGNTEAFF
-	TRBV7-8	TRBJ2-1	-	TGTGCCAGCTCCAACAGGGAGTACAATGAGCAGTTCTTC	CASSNREYNEQFF
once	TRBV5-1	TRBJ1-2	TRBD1	TGCGCCAGCAGCTCGGACAGGAGACTGAACTATGGCTACACCTTC	CASSSDRRLNYGYTF
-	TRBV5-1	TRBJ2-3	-	TGCGCCAGCAGCTTGGGTCCAGGGTCAGATACGCAGTATTTT	CASSLGPGSDTQYF
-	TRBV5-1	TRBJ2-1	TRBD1	TGCGCCAGCAGCTCGACAGGGTCCCCCTACAATGAGCAGTTCTTC	CASSSTGSPYNEQFF
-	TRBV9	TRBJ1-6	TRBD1	TGTGCCAGCAGCCCCGGGACAGGGTTAAGCTCCTATAATTCACCCCTCCACTTT	CASSPGTGLSSYNSPLHF
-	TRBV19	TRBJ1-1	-	TGTGCCAGTAGTATAGACACGGGGTCGAACACTGAAGCTTTCTTT	CASSIDTGSNTEAFF
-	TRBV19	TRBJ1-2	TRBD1	TGTGCCAGTAAGGGACAGGGTACTTCTGGCTACACCTTC	CASKGQGTSGYTF
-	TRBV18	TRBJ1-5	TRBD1	TGTGCCAGCTCACCGGGACAGGGGGACAATCAGCCCCAGCATTTT	CASSPGQGDNQPQHF
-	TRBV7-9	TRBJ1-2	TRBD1	TGTGCCAGCAGCTGGTGGACAGGGGGTAACTATGGCTACACCTTC	CASSWWTGGNYGYTF
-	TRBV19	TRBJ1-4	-	TGTGCCACCCTGGGGGGGCTGTTTAATGAAAAACTGTTTTTT	CATLGGLFNEKLFF